This T cell receptor (beta chain) was captured in a study of blood T cell repertoires in COVID-19. In the study overall: From T cells, B-cell-depleted T cells, or PBMCs came the material, which was cDNA or gDNA.

Ages ranged from about 18 to 89 years, with residence in about two dozen US areas. The recovered donors of Cohort 3 showed two negative PCRs, clearance, or symptom resolution. The ends were cut back, 4 bases at V and 4 bases at J, with 14 bases in the middle. CDR1 SQVTM and CDR2 ANQGSEA come from the germline V gene. The CDR3 contains 13 residues. The data were produced by immunoSEQ multiplex PCR, yet TCRdb's version contains in-frame clones alone and is incomplete. The table has 250,000 or so clones, about 80% seen once. This chain uses TRBV29-1 with TRBJ2-7, with a possible D match to TRBD1 (6 bases). The sequenced material came from PBMCs or T cells enriched from blood (not recorded which). This receptor was identified in a man in his fifties who had recovered from COVID-19. As DNA, the CDR3 is TGCAGCGTTGTATTCCGGGACATATACGAGCAGTACTTC. Translation: CSVVFRDIYEQYF.